The clone carrying this T cell receptor (beta chain) was found many times. The conserved final phenylalanine or tryptophan is absent from the CDR3, which likely points to a read error. No DNA is shown, since the ends of the CDR3 on it are uncertain; the CDR3 is the one TCRdb lists. 11 amino acids form the CDR3, both terminal residues included. Germline loops: CDR1 MDHEN, CDR2 SYDVKM. These data are taken from a study of T cell repertoires in cytomegalovirus infection. TCRdb redid the calling of the reads with MiXCR, one entry per CDR3 protein. This sample has under 200,000 distinct CDR3 sequences, with less than 9.5% found just once.

Sequenced input: PBMCs. The receptor's source is a human donor in good health (CMV status not recorded). Some clones in this sample may be carry-over from other donors' samples. The chain joins TRBV28 to TRBJ1-2. The CDR3 here is CASSKGSGRSY.